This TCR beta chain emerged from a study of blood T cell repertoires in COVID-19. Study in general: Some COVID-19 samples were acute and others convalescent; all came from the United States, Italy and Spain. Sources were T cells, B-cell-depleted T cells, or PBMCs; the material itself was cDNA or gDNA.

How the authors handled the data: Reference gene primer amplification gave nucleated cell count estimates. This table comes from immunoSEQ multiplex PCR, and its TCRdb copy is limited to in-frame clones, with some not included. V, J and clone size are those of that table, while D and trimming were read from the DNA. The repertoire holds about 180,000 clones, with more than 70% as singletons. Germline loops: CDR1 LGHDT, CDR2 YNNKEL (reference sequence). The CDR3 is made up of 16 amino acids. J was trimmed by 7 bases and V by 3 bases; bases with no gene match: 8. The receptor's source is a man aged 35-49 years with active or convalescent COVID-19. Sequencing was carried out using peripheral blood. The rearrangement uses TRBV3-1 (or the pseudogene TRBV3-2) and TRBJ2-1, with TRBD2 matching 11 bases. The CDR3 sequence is CASSHSGGAVGNEQFF. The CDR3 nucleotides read TGTGCCAGCAGCCATAGCGGGGGGGCCGTAGGGAATGAGCAGTTCTTC.